The source of this T cell receptor beta chain is a study of OX40 agonist ivuxolimab in advanced cancers. Study background: Dose-escalation cases comprised hepatocellular carcinoma, melanoma, renal cell or head and neck cancer. At about 81% male, the cohort had a mean age of 60 years, ranging from roughly 23 to 80. Study results and limitations: There were, on average, more expanded clones in CD8+ T cells than in CD4+. At doses 0.1 to 3.0 mg/kg, CD4+ and CD8+ clones expanded.

Sequenced by immunoSEQ multiplex PCR; TCRdb stores in-frame clones only, minus some. The sample yields some 63,000 clones, 94% seen once. Turning to this clone: Its antigen is not known.

This CDR3 spans 13 amino acids. V was cut by 6 bases and J by 3 bases, with 12 bases left in between. Germline assignment: CDR1 LNHDA and CDR2 SQIVND (reference sequence). The chain combines TRBV19 with TRBJ2-7; the D call may be TRBD1 or TRBD2 (5 bases each). The sequence derives from an adult with an advanced solid tumor such as melanoma, head and neck, liver or kidney cancer. Material: CD4+ or CD8+ T cells sorted from blood, obtained in a trial of the OX40 agonist ivuxolimab. CDR3 coding DNA: TGTGCCAGTAGCCCGGGGCCGTTCTACGAGCAGTACTTC. Its protein product is CASSPGPFYEQYF.